Listed below are T cell receptor beta chains from one sample, sequenced in a study of T-cell reconstitution after alpha-beta-depleted transplantation in children. One entry per CDR3 protein, called by TCRdb with MiXCR from the PCR reads. Of about half a million distinct CDR3 sequences in the sample, under 15% are singletons; the top ten hold under 7%. The sample here was PBMCs from the stem cell graft donor, taken from the stem cell graft. All receptors come from a human donor who donated a stem cell graft to a child with combined immunodeficiency. The CDR3 runs from the conserved cysteine through the conserved F or W. The order of the fields is J gene, V gene, D gene, clone size, CDR3 DNA, CDR3 protein. A D gene is named only where the DNA matches it firmly. A clone size is listed for some rows: how often the clone was seen (once, few, many), or a class if it is expanded.

>TRBJ2-1|TRBV29-1|NA|NA
TGCAGCCTAGGGACCTCCTACAATGAGCAGTTCTTC
CSLGTSYNEQFF
>TRBJ2-1|TRBV6-2/TRBV6-3|TRBD2|few
TGTGCCAGCACCGATCCGGGAGGGAATGAGCAGTTCTTC
CASTDPGGNEQFF
>TRBJ1-4|TRBV12-3/TRBV12-4|TRBD1|few
TGTGCCAGCCTGCAGGGGGAGACTGAAAAACTGTTTTTT
CASLQGETEKLFF
>TRBJ2-6|TRBV11-2|TRBD1|NA
TGTGCCAGCAGCTTCACAGGGGCCGACTACCTCTTAAGGGCCAACGTCCTGACTTTC
CASSFTGADYLLRANVLTF
>TRBJ1-1|TRBV7-9|NA|NA
TGTGCCAGCAGGTGGACAGAGAACACTGAAGCTTTCTTT
CASRWTENTEAFF
>TRBJ2-1|TRBV18|NA|NA
TGTGCCAGCTCACCCGAAATACCAGGAGTCGGCGAGCAGTTCTTC
CASSPEIPGVGEQFF
>TRBJ1-5|TRBV4-2|NA|many
TGTGCCAGCAGCCAAGGGAGGGAGGCTCAGCCCCAGCATTTT
CASSQGREAQPQHF
>TRBJ1-2|TRBV7-9|NA|few
TGTGCCAGCAGCTTAGACAGTCATGGCTACACCTTC
CASSLDSHGYTF
>TRBJ2-3|TRBV2|TRBD2|many
TGTGCCAGCAGTGGTTCGGCGGGAGGCACAGATACGCAGTATTTT
CASSGSAGGTDTQYF
>TRBJ2-7|TRBV6-1|NA|many
TGTGCCAGCAACCCCCAAATCGGACCGCGAGGATACGAGCAGTACTTC
CASNPQIGPRGYEQYF
>TRBJ2-1|TRBV11-2|NA|few
TGTGCCAGCAGCCACTGGACGAAACGCGACAATGAGCAGTTCTTC
CASSHWTKRDNEQFF
>TRBJ1-1|TRBV2|NA|NA
TGTGCCAGCAGTGAATTCCGGACGAACACTGAAGCTTTCTTT
CASSEFRTNTEAFF
>TRBJ2-7|TRBV5-6|NA|many
TGTGCCAGCAGCTTGTACAGGGCTTACGAGCAGTACTTC
CASSLYRAYEQYF
>TRBJ1-5|TRBV12-3/TRBV12-4|TRBD1|NA
TGTGCCAGCAGTTTAGCCGACAGGGACCTTAGCAATCAGCCCCAGCATTTT
CASSLADRDLSNQPQHF
>TRBJ2-5|TRBV5-1|NA|many
TGCGCCAGCAGCTTGGTGCAGGGAGGAGAGACCCAGTACTTC
CASSLVQGGETQYF
>TRBJ2-7|TRBV27|TRBD2|few
TGTGCCAGCAGTTTTCTAGCGGGGGGGCCCTACGAGCAGTACTTC
CASSFLAGGPYEQYF
>TRBJ1-2|TRBV24-1|NA|few
TGTGCCACCAGTGATTTGGTGCAGAACTATGGCTACACCTTC
CATSDLVQNYGYTF
>TRBJ2-1|TRBV6-5|TRBD2|many
TGTGCCAGCAGTATTAGCGGGATCTCCTACAATGAGCAGTTCTTC
CASSISGISYNEQFF
>TRBJ2-7|TRBV4-2|NA|many
TGTGCCAGCAGCCAAGATTATCGGGGGCACTCCTACGAGCAGTACTTC
CASSQDYRGHSYEQYF
>TRBJ1-1|TRBV12-3/TRBV12-4|TRBD1|few
TGTGCCAGCGCTCCCACCAGGGGGAGAGCTTTCTTT
CASAPTRGRAFF
>TRBJ2-1|TRBV7-2|NA|NA
TGTGCCAGCAGCCCCCCCCGGGACAACTACAATGAGCAGTTCTTC
CASSPPRDNYNEQFF
>TRBJ2-3|TRBV9|NA|few
TGTGCCAGCAGCCCACTGGGCATTAGGGATACGCAGTATTTT
CASSPLGIRDTQYF